Presented here are 29 T cell receptor beta chains from one specimen sequenced in a study of CXCR3-negative and CXCR3-positive naive CD8 T cells. The study made its TRB cDNA libraries by 5' RACE, adding UMI labels. From the 5' RACE reads, TCRdb lists one entry per CDR3 protein and no DNA. Its table records about 140,000 distinct CDR3 sequences. Findings and limits, study-wide: The study found more hydrophobic TRB CDR3s in CXCR3-positive naive cells than in CXCR3-negative naive cells.

Their antigens remain unidentified. Sequences were obtained from naive CXCR3+ CD8+ T cells from blood. Regarding subset: CD45RO-CCR7+CD27+CD95- naive CD8+ T cells expressing CXCR3 (TNR3+). Receptors were obtained from a human donor in good health. Some clones in this sample may be carry-over from other donors' samples.

V gene TRBV29-1 combines with J gene TRBJ2-1; no DNA is available, so the TRBD1 call from TCRdb remains unchecked. Looked up from germline, CDR1 is SQVTM and CDR2 is ANQGSEA. CDR3 length: 16 amino acids. The CDR3 sequence is CSVGGTWGGEYNEQFF.

CDR3 loop: CSASLARNPSYEQYF. The J gene is TRBJ2-7, the V gene TRBV20-1; TCRdb's D gene call, TRBD2, goes unchecked for lack of DNA. The CDR3 is 15 residues long. CDR1 and CDR2 (germline): DFQATT, SNEGSKA (reference sequence).

The V and J genes are TRBV20-1 and TRBJ2-7. CDR1 is DFQATT, CDR2 SNEGSKA, per germline (reference sequence). The CDR3 runs to 16 residues. The CDR3 sequence is CSARDLLADTIYEQYF.

This chain connects TRBV12-3 or TRBV12-4 to TRBJ2-1. The CDR3 is 13 residues long. CDR3 residues: CASSFGRLGEQFF.

V gene TRBV6-5 combines with J gene TRBJ2-1; TCRdb's D gene call, TRBD2, goes unchecked for lack of DNA. Germline V gives CDR1 MNHEY, CDR2 SVGAGI. The CDR3 is made up of 17 amino acids. The CDR3 loop reads CASSLTSGGSRYNEQFF.

The V gene is TRBV4-2, the J gene TRBJ1-2. The CDR3 covers 15 residues. The germline CDR1 and CDR2 sequences are LGHNA and YNFKEQ. The CDR3 loop reads CASSQGDSLNYGYTF.

The chain links TRBV29-1 to TRBJ2-2. This CDR3 region has 12 residues. The germline V gene has CDR1 SQVTM and CDR2 ANQGSEA. CDR3 residues: CSVELGTGELFF.

The chain is built from TRBV7-6 and TRBJ2-1; checking the TCRdb D call of TRBD1 is not possible without DNA. The CDR3 has 15 residues. Germline-derived CDR1 and CDR2 are SGHVS and FNYEAQ. This CDR3 reads CASSLDLREYNEQFF.

The CDR3 loop is CASNPPSGGSYNEQFF. V gene TRBV7-9 combines with J gene TRBJ2-1; TCRdb selects TRBD2, and the lack of DNA leaves this call unchecked. The length of the CDR3 is 16 residues. Germline V gene sequence: CDR1 SEHNR, CDR2 FQNEAQ (reference sequence).

The rearrangement joins TRBV7-2 to TRBJ2-1; TCRdb designates TRBD1, a call that cannot be tested without DNA. This CDR3 contains 20 residues. Germline-derived CDR1 and CDR2 are SGHTA and FQGNSA. The CDR3 loop reads CASSPTGTGTGGGGYNEQFF.

The chain carries TRBV29-1 and TRBJ1-2. Germline CDR1 reads SQVTM; CDR2 reads ANQGSEA. This CDR3 has 15 residues. The CDR3 loop reads CSVGMTEGPGNGYTF.

The chain carries TRBV7-9 and TRBJ2-7. The CDR3 length is 14 residues. In germline, CDR1 is SEHNR, CDR2 FQNEAQ (reference sequence). The CDR3 sequence is CASSLNPSSYEQYF.

The chain combines TRBV7-9 with TRBJ2-7; the D call from TCRdb, TRBD2, cannot be confirmed without DNA. The CDR3 runs 17 residues. Germline-derived CDR1 and CDR2 are SEHNR and FQNEAQ (reference sequence). CDR3 sequence reads: CASSSEMGLAGLREQYF.

The chain links TRBV6-5 to TRBJ1-2; the TCRdb call, TRBD1, lacks DNA for checking. Per the germline V gene, CDR1 is MNHEY and CDR2 is SVGAGI. This CDR3 spans 15 amino acids. The CDR3 sequence: CASSYSQGSAYGYTF.

The genes are TRBV6-5 and TRBJ2-3. CDR1 is MNHEY, CDR2 SVGAGI, per germline. CDR3 length: 16 amino acids. CDR3: CASSYGTNRNTDTQYF.

The chain joins TRBV9 to TRBJ1-4; no DNA is available, so the TRBD1 call from TCRdb remains unchecked. Germline assignment: CDR1 SGDLS and CDR2 YYNGEE. The CDR3 is 14 amino acids. The CDR3 region is CASSVAGAGEKLFF.

V and J are TRBV5-5 and TRBJ2-2; TCRdb proposes TRBD1, but this gene call is untestable without DNA. The CDR3 totals 14 residues. The germline gives CDR1 SGHKS, CDR2 YYEKEE (reference sequence). The CDR3 sequence is CASTGQGSPGELFF.

The rearrangement uses TRBV12-3 or TRBV12-4 and TRBJ2-5; with no DNA, the TCRdb D assignment of TRBD1 cannot be verified. The CDR3 totals 15 residues. The CDR3 sequence is CASSFGQGVLETQYF.

The rearrangement links TRBV7-8 to TRBJ2-1; TCRdb's D call, TRBD1, is unchecked because there is no DNA. This CDR3 region has 13 residues. Germline CDR1 and CDR2: SGHVS and FQNEAQ. The CDR3 here is CASSLSEASQQFF.

V and J are TRBV7-9 and TRBJ2-5; without DNA, the TCRdb call of TRBD1 cannot be checked. The CDR3 extends over 15 amino acids. Germline V gene lookup returns CDR1 SEHNR and CDR2 FQNEAQ (reference sequence). CDR3: CASSSPTSGDSTQYF.

J is TRBJ1-5 and V is TRBV19; TCRdb designates TRBD1, a call that cannot be tested without DNA. The CDR3 length is 15 residues. Germline CDR1 LNHDA, CDR2 SQIVND (reference sequence). The CDR3 region is CASSIAGGMYQPQHF.

This chain links TRBV27 with TRBJ2-1; TCRdb lists TRBD1, though no DNA is available to test this call. The germline V gene has CDR1 MNHEY and CDR2 SMNVEV (reference sequence). The CDR3 has 12 residues. CDR3 loop: CASSRAGNEQFF.

This sequence joins TRBV4-2 and TRBJ2-3; TCRdb indicates TRBD2, and absent DNA this call remains unverified. The CDR3 totals 17 residues. Per germline, CDR1 LGHNA and CDR2 YNFKEQ. CDR3 loop: CASSPRVAGGHTDTQYF.

This chain uses TRBV7-9 with TRBJ2-7; TCRdb outputs TRBD1, but without DNA this stays unchecked. CDR1 is SEHNR and CDR2 is FQNEAQ in the germline V gene (reference sequence). CDR3 length: 15 amino acids. The CDR3 sequence: CASSRLQGYSYEQYF.

V gene TRBV7-3 combines with J gene TRBJ2-2; TCRdb reports TRBD1, a call that lacks DNA to check it against. Germline V lookup: CDR1 SGHTA, CDR2 FQGTGA. CDR3 length: 16 residues. The CDR3 region is CASSPSTGMNTGELFF. Filled out from reference TRBV7-3 and TRBJ2-2, the complete variable domain reads GAGVSQTPSNKVTEKGKYVELRCDPISGHTALYWYRQSLGQGPEFLIYFQGTGAADDSGLPNDRFFAVRPEGSVSTLKIQRTERGDSAVYLCASSPSTGMNTGELFFGEGSRLTVL.

The V gene is TRBV29-1, the J gene TRBJ2-7; absent DNA, TCRdb's TRBD1 call cannot be checked. This CDR3 is built from 12 residues. Germline loops: CDR1 SQVTM, CDR2 ANQGSEA. The CDR3 here is CSVGDGTYEQYF.

The chain combines TRBV12-3 or TRBV12-4 with TRBJ1-5; TCRdb names TRBD1, which stays unverified in the absence of DNA. The CDR3 consists of 14 residues. CDR3 sequence: CASSLTGQGQPQHF.

V usage is TRBV11-1 and J usage is TRBJ2-7. This CDR3 is built from 14 residues. CDR1 is SGHAT, CDR2 FQDESV, per germline (reference sequence). The chain's CDR3 is CASSLVQSFYEQYF.

The rearrangement links TRBV6-5 to TRBJ1-4. Germline values: CDR1 MNHEY, CDR2 SVGAGI. The CDR3 sequence is 13 residues long. The CDR3 spells CASSQSGTEKLFF.